Below are 16 T cell receptor beta chains sequenced from a single sample in a study of cytomegalovirus exposure and HLA in healthy donors. The study ran its PCR with 60 Vbeta and 13 Jbeta primers. Data came from immunoSEQ multiplex PCR; TCRdb stores just in-frame clones and leaves some out. The table records about 160,000 clones, roughly 85% of them present only once. Sequencing was carried out using PBMCs. These TCRs come from a man aged 18 to 30 in good health and CMV-seropositive.

The chain employs TRBV4-1 and TRBJ1-4; TRBD1 matches at 7 bases. The CDR3 has 18 residues. The V gene's germline CDR1 is MGHRA and CDR2 YSYEKL. The V and J ends lost 4 bases and 7 bases, in that order; junction bases with no gene match: 18. The CDR3 DNA reads TGCGCCAGCAGCCCATCACCTGGACAGGTCCAGAGGGGTGAAAAACTGTTTTTT. Translating gives CASSPSPGQVQRGEKLFF.

The chain links TRBV5-6 to TRBJ2-5; 9 nucleotides match TRBD1. The V gene end was trimmed by 1 base and the J gene end by 5 bases; junction bases not matched to a gene: 18. The CDR3 is 19 amino acids. The germline gives CDR1 SGHDT, CDR2 YYEEEE. In DNA, the CDR3 is TGTGCCAGCAGCTTGCTCGGTATTAGACGGACAGGGGATGAGGAGACCCAGTACTTC. Protein: CASSLLGIRRTGDEETQYF.

This chain connects TRBV2 to TRBJ2-7, with 9 bases identical to TRBD2. Germline V gene data show CDR1 as SNHLY and CDR2 as FYNNEI. V was pared by 0 bases and J by 6 bases, with 21 bases of the junction left unmatched. The CDR3 runs 20 residues. The CDR3 bases are TGTGCCAGCAGTGAAGCGCGGGAACTAGCGGGCCCCATTGATCATAGCGAGCAGTACTTC. Amino acid sequence: CASSEARELAGPIDHSEQYF.

This chain joins TRBV9 and TRBJ2-3, with TRBD2 matching 7 bases. CDR1 is SGDLS, CDR2 YYNGEE, per germline. V shed 4 bases and J 4 bases; nucleotides not matched to a gene: 6. This CDR3 has 14 amino acids. This CDR3 is CASSRTSIADTQYF. The DNA of the CDR3 is TGTGCCAGCAGCCGGACTAGTATCGCAGATACGCAGTATTTT.

In its sample, this clone was seen once. V and J are TRBV25-1 and TRBJ1-2, with D perhaps TRBD1 (6 bases). Germline CDR1 and CDR2: MGHDK and SYGVNS. V was shortened by 6 bases and J by 7 bases, with 15 bases between the two germline ends. The CDR3 sequence is 13 residues long. CDR3 sequence (DNA): TGTGCCAGCAGCCTAGGGGGTGTCGCTGGCTACACCTTC. Encoded protein: CASSLGGVAGYTF.

The chain combines TRBV5-1 with TRBJ2-7; 7 bases are shared with TRBD1. The ends lost 1 base at V and 4 bases at J; junction bases unmatched: 8. Germline V gene lookup returns CDR1 SGHRS and CDR2 YFSETQ. This CDR3 region has 15 residues. CDR3 in amino acids: CASSLFPGTAYEQYF. Written as DNA, the CDR3 is TGCGCCAGCAGCTTGTTTCCCGGGACAGCATACGAGCAGTACTTC.

The chain recombines TRBV7-8 with TRBJ2-1; 12 bases line up with TRBD2. This CDR3 contains 20 residues. The germline V gene has CDR1 SGHVS and CDR2 FQNEAQ. V lost 2 bases to trimming and J lost 10 bases; unmatched junction nucleotides: 21. Here the CDR3 reads CASSLKMLASGRALAGEQFF. The DNA of the CDR3 is TGTGCCAGCAGCTTAAAGATGTTAGCTAGCGGGAGGGCCCTAGCAGGCGAGCAGTTCTTC.

This chain joins TRBV6-4 and TRBJ2-1; 7 positions match TRBD2. The CDR3 runs 15 residues. CDR1 is MRHNA and CDR2 is SNTAGT in the germline V gene. V lost 0 bases and J lost 3; bases outside the gene matches: 2. The CDR3 reads CASSDSGEGYNEQFF. CDR3 nucleotides: TGTGCCAGCAGTGACTCGGGGGAGGGCTACAATGAGCAGTTCTTC.

This chain uses TRBV6-5 with TRBJ1-5; possible D gene TRBD1, 6 bases. CDR3 size: 16 residues. The ends were cut back, 4 bases at V and 0 bases at J, with 13 bases in the middle. Germline lookup yields CDR1 MNHEY and CDR2 SVGAGI. In DNA form, the CDR3 reads TGTGCCAGCAGTTCTGGACAGCCTTATAGCAATCAGCCCCAGCATTTT. It translates to CASSSGQPYSNQPQHF.

This clone was seen a few times. The gene calls are TRBV18 and TRBJ1-1; 7 bases match TRBD1. CDR1 is KGHSH, CDR2 LQKENI, per germline. V was clipped by 4 bases and J by 10 bases; unmatched bases: 9. The CDR3 consists of 13 residues. CDR3 sequence: CASSRRGAQGAFF. The DNA for the CDR3 is TGTGCCAGCTCACGCAGGGGGGCCCAAGGAGCTTTCTTT. Drawing the rest from reference TRBV18 and TRBJ1-1, the complete variable domain is NAGVMQNPRHLVRRRGQEARLRCSPMKGHSHVYWYRQLPEEGLKFMVYLQKENIIDESGMPKERFSAEFPKEGPSILRIQQVVRGDSAAYFCASSRRGAQGAFFGQGTRLTVV.

V gene TRBV28 combines with J gene TRBJ1-1; possible D gene TRBD1, 6 bases. Per germline, CDR1 MDHEN and CDR2 SYDVKM. With 5 bases removed from V and 4 bases from J, the gap between germline ends came to 17 bases. The CDR3 loop spans 15 amino acids. The CDR3 is CASSGGTGRGTEAFF. The CDR3, as DNA: TGTGCCAGCAGTGGGGGAACAGGGCGCGGCACTGAAGCTTTCTTT.

This chain connects TRBV2 to TRBJ1-2; TRBD1 agrees at 7 bases. The CDR3 is made up of 14 amino acids. The germline gives CDR1 SNHLY, CDR2 FYNNEI. V was clipped by 6 bases and J by 6 bases; unmatched bases: 10. CDR3 amino acids: CASSFGQAENGYTF. The CDR3 DNA is TGTGCCAGCAGCTTCGGACAGGCCGAGAATGGCTACACCTTC.

V is TRBV28 and J is TRBJ2-5, with TRBD1 identical over 9 bases. Germline V gene sequence: CDR1 MDHEN, CDR2 SYDVKM. The CDR3 is 15 amino acids. The V segment lost 6 bases and the J segment 0 bases; nucleotides outside the gene matches: 5. In DNA form, the CDR3 reads TGTGCCAGCAGCTCCGGGACAGGGAACCAAGAGACCCAGTACTTC. Translation gives CASSSGTGNQETQYF. The variable domain in full, completed from reference TRBV28 and TRBJ2-5, reads DVKVTQSSRYLVKRTGEKVFLECVQDMDHENMFWYRQDPGLGLRLIYFSYDVKMKEKGDIPEGYSVSREKKERFSLILESASTNQTSMYLCASSSGTGNQETQYFGPGTRLLVL.

In nucleotides, the CDR3 is TGTGCCAGCAGCTTGGACAGTACTAACTATGGCTACACCTTC. Residues: CASSLDSTNYGYTF. V usage is TRBV5-4 and J usage is TRBJ1-2; no clear D gene. V was pared by 0 bases and J by 0 bases, with 6 bases between. This CDR3 has 14 residues. Germline assignment: CDR1 SGHNT and CDR2 YYREEE (reference sequence).

The CDR3 bases are TGTGCCAGCAGCGTAGAGATTAGCGGGGAAATGGGGCTGTTTTTT. Its protein product is CASSVEISGEMGLFF. This chain connects TRBV9 to TRBJ2-2; 8 positions match TRBD2. The trim removed 0 bases at V and 13 bases at J, leaving 11 bases unmatched. This CDR3 has 15 residues. Germline lookup yields CDR1 SGDLS and CDR2 YYNGEE.

This rearrangement joins TRBV27 to TRBJ2-5, with TRBD2 matching over 8 bases. CDR3 length: 15 residues. J lost 2 bases, V lost 3 bases, and 5 bases had no gene match. CDR1 is MNHEY, CDR2 SMNVEV, per germline (reference sequence). CDR3: CASSLFSGIQETQYF. The CDR3 DNA reads TGTGCCAGCAGTTTGTTTAGCGGGATACAAGAGACCCAGTACTTC.